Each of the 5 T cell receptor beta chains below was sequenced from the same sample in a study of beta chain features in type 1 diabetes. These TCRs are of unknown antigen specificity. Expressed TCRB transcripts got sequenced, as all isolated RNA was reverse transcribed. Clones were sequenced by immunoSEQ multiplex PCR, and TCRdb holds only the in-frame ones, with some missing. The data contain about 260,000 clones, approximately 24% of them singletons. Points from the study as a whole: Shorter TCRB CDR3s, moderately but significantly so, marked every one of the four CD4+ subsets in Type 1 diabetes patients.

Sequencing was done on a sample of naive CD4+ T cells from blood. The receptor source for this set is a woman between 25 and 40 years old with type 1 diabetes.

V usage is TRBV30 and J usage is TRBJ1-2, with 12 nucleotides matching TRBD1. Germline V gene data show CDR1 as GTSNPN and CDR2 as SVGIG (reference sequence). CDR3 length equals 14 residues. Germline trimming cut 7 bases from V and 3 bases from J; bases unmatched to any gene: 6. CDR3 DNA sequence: TGTGCCTCGGGACAGGGGGCTCTTGACTATGGCTACACCTTC. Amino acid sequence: CASGQGALDYGYTF.

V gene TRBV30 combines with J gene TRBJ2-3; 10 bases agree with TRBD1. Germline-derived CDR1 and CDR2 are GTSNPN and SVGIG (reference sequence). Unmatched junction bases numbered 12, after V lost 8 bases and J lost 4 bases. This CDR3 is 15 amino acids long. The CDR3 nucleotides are TGTGCCGAAAGACGGACAGGGGGGTTCGCAGATACGCAGTATTTT. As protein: CAERRTGGFADTQYF. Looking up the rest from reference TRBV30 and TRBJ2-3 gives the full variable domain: SQTIHQWPATLVQPVGSPLSLECTVEGTSNPNLYWYRQAAGRGLQLLFYSVGIGQISSEVPQNLSASRPQDRQFILSSKKLLLSDSGFYLCAERRTGGFADTQYFGPGTRLTVL.

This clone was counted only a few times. Here the CDR3 DNA reads TGTGCCATCAACGAGGGAGGTTACGAGCAGTACTTC. Translating gives CAINEGGYEQYF. The chain joins TRBV10-3 to TRBJ2-7; the D gene is possibly TRBD2 (6 bases). Trimming removed 7 bases from V and 4 bases from J, with 11 bases in between. Germline values: CDR1 ENHRY, CDR2 SYGVKD. CDR3 length: 12 amino acids.

The chain's CDR3 is CSVEVPGGELFF. CDR3 nucleotides: TGCAGCGTTGAAGTACCCGGCGGGGAGCTGTTTTTT. The chain carries TRBV29-1 and TRBJ2-2; D ambiguous. Germline V gene lookup returns CDR1 SQVTM and CDR2 ANQGSEA. The CDR3 has 12 amino acids. Trimming pared 1 base from V and 7 bases from J, leaving 7 bases between.

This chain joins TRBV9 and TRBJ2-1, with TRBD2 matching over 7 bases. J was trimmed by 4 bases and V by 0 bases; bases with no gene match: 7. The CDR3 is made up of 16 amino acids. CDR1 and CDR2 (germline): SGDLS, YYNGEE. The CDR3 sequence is CASSVERLAAYNEQFF. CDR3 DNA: TGTGCCAGCAGCGTAGAACGACTAGCTGCATACAATGAGCAGTTCTTC. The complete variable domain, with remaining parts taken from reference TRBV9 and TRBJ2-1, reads DSGVTQTPKHLITATGQRVTLRCSPRSGDLSVYWYQQSLDQGLQFLIQYYNGEERAKGNILERFSAQQFPDLHSELNLSSLELGDSALYFCASSVERLAAYNEQFFGPGTRLTVL.